This TCR beta chain was identified in a study of identical twins. General study results and limits: Invariant MAIT and iNKT cells are populations that could partly confound zero-insertion analyses.

This clonotype has just a few counts. The antigen is undetermined. Trimming stripped 5 bases from V and 4 bases from J, with 14 bases between. The CDR3 length is 14 residues. Germline loops: CDR1 KGHSH, CDR2 LQKENI. TCRdb fed the 5' RACE reads into MiXCR, producing one record per CDR3 protein. The sample comprises 310,000 or so distinct CDR3 sequences, under 9.5% of which are singletons, and approximately 2% rests with the top ten. Separately, the same data were catalogued under a study of yellow fever vaccine responses in identical twins.

This chain links TRBV18 with TRBJ1-1; D gene unclear. Material: memory (CD45RO+) T cells sorted from blood. This sequence originates from a young woman in good health. This CDR3 is CASSTNGRGTEAFF. The CDR3 DNA reads TGTGCCAGCTCAACTAACGGACGGGGCACTGAAGCTTTCTTT.